Listed here is a single T cell receptor beta chain. Its antigen is unidentified. V lost 4 bases and J lost 0, with 14 bases in between. The germline V gene has CDR1 SGDLS and CDR2 YYNGEE. There are 16 residues in the CDR3. These data originate in a study of cytomegalovirus exposure and HLA in healthy donors. 60 Vbeta and 13 Jbeta primers were used in PCR. This table comes from immunoSEQ multiplex PCR, and its TCRdb copy is limited to in-frame clones, with some not included. The sample's table shows under 130,000 clones. Overall study results and limits: 87-base-pair reads could not separate some V segments, including TRBV6-2 and TRBV6-3.

The source of this sequence is a man in his forties in good health and CMV-seronegative. The chain has TRBV9 and TRBJ1-3; D is unresolved. Specimen: PBMCs. This CDR3 reads CASSPWEGGSGNTIYF. The DNA of the CDR3 is TGTGCCAGCAGCCCCTGGGAAGGAGGCTCTGGAAACACCATATATTTT.